A selection of T cell receptor beta chains follows, all from one sample in a study of spatial heterogeneity in lung cancer. TCRdb re-called the 5' RACE reads with MiXCR, one entry per CDR3 protein. This sample has 9,500 to 10,000 distinct CDR3 sequences, with over 6% found just once. The starting material was lung tumor tissue, obtained at surgery. Receptor source: a female donor with early-stage non-small cell lung cancer. CDR3s include the opening cysteine and the closing phenylalanine or tryptophan. Fields, in order: CDR3 DNA, CDR3 protein, D gene, V gene, J gene, clone size. D genes are given only for firm matches. Clone size is stated in some rows and not others, as once, few, many or a class when expanded.

cdr3_nt: TGTGCCATCAGTGAATCCGGGGGCCGGAGCTCCTACAATGAGCAGTTCTTC
cdr3_aa: CAISESGGRSSYNEQFF
d_call: NA
v_call: TRBV10-3
j_call: TRBJ2-1
clone_size: few

cdr3_nt: TGCGCCAGCAGCAAGGGAGGGTACGGCACAGATACGCAGTATTTT
cdr3_aa: CASSKGGYGTDTQYF
d_call: TRBD2
v_call: TRBV23-1
j_call: TRBJ2-3
clone_size: many

cdr3_nt: TGTGCCAGCAGCTTCGACTGGACAGGACTCGAGCAGTACTTC
cdr3_aa: CASSFDWTGLEQYF
d_call: TRBD1
v_call: TRBV7-2
j_call: TRBJ2-7
clone_size: medium-sized

cdr3_nt: TGTGCCAGCAGCCAAACAGGGGTCTACGAAAAACTGTTTTTT
cdr3_aa: CASSQTGVYEKLFF
d_call: TRBD1
v_call: TRBV5-4
j_call: TRBJ1-4
clone_size: NA

cdr3_nt: TGTGCCAGCAGCCCCTCTCCAGGGGGGGTTAACTATGGCTACACCTTC
cdr3_aa: CASSPSPGGVNYGYTF
d_call: TRBD1
v_call: TRBV7-6
j_call: TRBJ1-2
clone_size: many

cdr3_nt: TGCAGTGCTAGGGGACCACAGGGGGCGAACACCATATATTTT
cdr3_aa: CSARGPQGANTIYF
d_call: TRBD1
v_call: TRBV20-1
j_call: TRBJ1-3
clone_size: many

cdr3_nt: TGTGCCAGCAGTTTAGCGGGAGAACATACGCAGTATTTT
cdr3_aa: CASSLAGEHTQYF
d_call: TRBD2
v_call: TRBV28
j_call: TRBJ2-3
clone_size: medium-sized

cdr3_nt: TGTGCCAGCAGCGTAGACAGTACCTACGAGCAGTACTTC
cdr3_aa: CASSVDSTYEQYF
d_call: NA
v_call: TRBV9
j_call: TRBJ2-7
clone_size: many

cdr3_nt: TGTGCCAGCACACCTCGCCTGGGGACCCCTGGGGACACTGAAGCTTTCTTT
cdr3_aa: CASTPRLGTPGDTEAFF
d_call: NA
v_call: TRBV7-9
j_call: TRBJ1-1
clone_size: few

cdr3_nt: TGTGCCTCCCGCGGAGATACAGATACGCAGTATTTT
cdr3_aa: CASRGDTDTQYF
d_call: NA
v_call: TRBV24-1
j_call: TRBJ2-3
clone_size: many

cdr3_nt: TGTGCCAGCAGCAAGGGACAGGGTACTAACAATGAGCAGTTCTTC
cdr3_aa: CASSKGQGTNNEQFF
d_call: TRBD1
v_call: TRBV5-5
j_call: TRBJ2-1
clone_size: few

cdr3_nt: TGTGCCAGCAGCCATAGGGCGAGGGGCACTGAAGCTTTCTTT
cdr3_aa: CASSHRARGTEAFF
d_call: NA
v_call: TRBV3-1
j_call: TRBJ1-1
clone_size: few

cdr3_nt: TGCAGTGCCGTTGGGACAGGCCTGGCGAGTGAGCAGTTCTTC
cdr3_aa: CSAVGTGLASEQFF
d_call: TRBD1
v_call: TRBV20-1
j_call: TRBJ2-1
clone_size: many

cdr3_nt: TGTGCCAGCAGTATTAGGACAGGGCTGGAAAAACTGTTTTTT
cdr3_aa: CASSIRTGLEKLFF
d_call: TRBD1
v_call: TRBV27
j_call: TRBJ1-4
clone_size: medium-sized

cdr3_nt: TGTGCCAGCAGTTCGGCAGGGGGCTTTTTTATGGGCAATCAGCCCCAGCATTTT
cdr3_aa: CASSSAGGFFMGNQPQHF
d_call: TRBD1
v_call: TRBV6-2/TRBV6-3
j_call: TRBJ1-5
clone_size: many

cdr3_nt: TGTGCCAGCAGCCCCGGGAACACAGATACGCAGTATTTT
cdr3_aa: CASSPGNTDTQYF
d_call: NA
v_call: TRBV14
j_call: TRBJ2-3
clone_size: few

cdr3_nt: TGTGCCAGCAGCCTAAGGACTGTAAATACGCAGTATTTT
cdr3_aa: CASSLRTVNTQYF
d_call: NA
v_call: TRBV11-2
j_call: TRBJ2-3
clone_size: NA

cdr3_nt: TGTGCCAGCAGTTCCTGGGGACTAGCGGGAGGGCCCGGGGAGCTGTTTTTT
cdr3_aa: CASSSWGLAGGPGELFF
d_call: TRBD2
v_call: TRBV28
j_call: TRBJ2-2
clone_size: many

cdr3_nt: TGTGCCAGCAGCTTGGCCCGGGCAGGGCTCGGGAATGAGCAGTTCTTC
cdr3_aa: CASSLARAGLGNEQFF
d_call: NA
v_call: TRBV5-4
j_call: TRBJ2-1
clone_size: many

cdr3_nt: TGCAGCGCATGGCCAGGGCTTGGGGGGGAGCAGTACTTC
cdr3_aa: CSAWPGLGGEQYF
d_call: NA
v_call: TRBV29-1
j_call: TRBJ2-7
clone_size: medium-sized

cdr3_nt: TGCAGTGCTCGAGAAGGGGGAGGTTCACCCCTCCACTTT
cdr3_aa: CSAREGGGSPLHF
d_call: NA
v_call: TRBV20-1
j_call: TRBJ1-6
clone_size: medium-sized

cdr3_nt: TGCGCCAGCAGCTTGGGGGGGCGAGAGACCCAGTACTTC
cdr3_aa: CASSLGGRETQYF
d_call: NA
v_call: TRBV5-1
j_call: TRBJ2-5
clone_size: few

cdr3_nt: TGTGCCAGCAGCAGGGGAGAAGCTAGCACAGATACGCAGTATTTT
cdr3_aa: CASSRGEASTDTQYF
d_call: NA
v_call: TRBV7-7
j_call: TRBJ2-3
clone_size: NA

cdr3_nt: TGTGCCAGCAGCCCATCTTTGGTAGCGGGAGTCCGTGACTTCTCCTACAATGAGCAGTTCTTC
cdr3_aa: CASSPSLVAGVRDFSYNEQFF
d_call: TRBD2
v_call: TRBV6-5
j_call: TRBJ2-1
clone_size: many

cdr3_nt: TGTGCCAGCAGCCCGCGTGACAGCACCTATGGCTACACCTTC
cdr3_aa: CASSPRDSTYGYTF
d_call: NA
v_call: TRBV7-8
j_call: TRBJ1-2
clone_size: many

cdr3_nt: TGTGCCAGCAGCACTAGCGGATTTGGGGCCAACGTCCTGACTTTC
cdr3_aa: CASSTSGFGANVLTF
d_call: TRBD2
v_call: TRBV12-3/TRBV12-4
j_call: TRBJ2-6
clone_size: NA

cdr3_nt: TGTGCCAGCAGCCCGACGGGGAGCTACGAGCAGTACTTC
cdr3_aa: CASSPTGSYEQYF
d_call: NA
v_call: TRBV6-6
j_call: TRBJ2-7
clone_size: many

cdr3_nt: TGCGCCAGCAGCCCATCCTGGACGGGCGAAAATGAGCAGTTCTTC
cdr3_aa: CASSPSWTGENEQFF
d_call: NA
v_call: TRBV4-3
j_call: TRBJ2-1
clone_size: medium-sized

cdr3_nt: TGTGCCAGCACCTCGATCCGGAGGGCTTCCGGGGGGGATGAGCAGTTCTTC
cdr3_aa: CASTSIRRASGGDEQFF
d_call: TRBD2
v_call: TRBV28
j_call: TRBJ2-1
clone_size: many

cdr3_nt: TGTGCCAGCACCCCGCCCGCCCCACTACTCGAGCAGTACTTC
cdr3_aa: CASTPPAPLLEQYF
d_call: NA
v_call: TRBV28
j_call: TRBJ2-7
clone_size: medium-sized

cdr3_nt: TGCGCCAGCAGCTTGGACCTTGGGTACCAAGAGACCCAGTACTTC
cdr3_aa: CASSLDLGYQETQYF
d_call: NA
v_call: TRBV5-1
j_call: TRBJ2-5
clone_size: few

cdr3_nt: TGTGCCAGCAGCCCCCCTCACAGGGCTTCTGGTGGCTACACCTTC
cdr3_aa: CASSPPHRASGGYTF
d_call: NA
v_call: TRBV12-3/TRBV12-4
j_call: TRBJ1-2
clone_size: few

cdr3_nt: TGTGCCGGAGGGAAGGGACATCCGAGGGGCTACACCTTC
cdr3_aa: CAGGKGHPRGYTF
d_call: NA
v_call: TRBV6-4
j_call: TRBJ1-2
clone_size: many

cdr3_nt: TGCAGTGCTAGGGCAAGCAATAATTCACCCCTCCACTTT
cdr3_aa: CSARASNNSPLHF
d_call: NA
v_call: TRBV20-1
j_call: TRBJ1-6
clone_size: many

cdr3_nt: TGTGCCAGTAGCCCCGGGACAGGCTGGGGTGAAAAACTGTTTTTT
cdr3_aa: CASSPGTGWGEKLFF
d_call: TRBD1
v_call: TRBV19
j_call: TRBJ1-4
clone_size: many

cdr3_nt: TGTGCCAGCAGCTTAGACAGGACTCTATATGGCTACACCTTC
cdr3_aa: CASSLDRTLYGYTF
d_call: NA
v_call: TRBV7-2
j_call: TRBJ1-2
clone_size: many

cdr3_nt: TGCAGCGTTGGGACTAGCGGGGCCCAAGAGACCCAGTACTTC
cdr3_aa: CSVGTSGAQETQYF
d_call: TRBD2
v_call: TRBV29-1
j_call: TRBJ2-5
clone_size: few

cdr3_nt: TGCAGTGCCAAGAGGGGACGCCAAGAGACCCAGTACTTC
cdr3_aa: CSAKRGRQETQYF
d_call: NA
v_call: TRBV20-1
j_call: TRBJ2-5
clone_size: many

cdr3_nt: TGTGCCAGCAGCCCTTCGCGTAGTAGCAATCAGCCCCAGCATTTT
cdr3_aa: CASSPSRSSNQPQHF
d_call: NA
v_call: TRBV7-2
j_call: TRBJ1-5
clone_size: few

cdr3_nt: TGTGCCAGCAGCCAAGATCTTGCCTCCAATCAGCCCCAGCATTTT
cdr3_aa: CASSQDLASNQPQHF
d_call: NA
v_call: TRBV3-1
j_call: TRBJ1-5
clone_size: few

cdr3_nt: TGCAGTGCCCTTCCAGAAAACCAAGAGACCCAGTACTTC
cdr3_aa: CSALPENQETQYF
d_call: NA
v_call: TRBV20-1
j_call: TRBJ2-5
clone_size: few

cdr3_nt: TGTGCCAGCTGGAACAGAAGACAAGAGACCCAGTACTTC
cdr3_aa: CASWNRRQETQYF
d_call: NA
v_call: TRBV6-2/TRBV6-3
j_call: TRBJ2-5
clone_size: NA

cdr3_nt: TGCAGTGCTAGAGTGGGGTCCGCGAACACCGGGGAGCTGTTTTTT
cdr3_aa: CSARVGSANTGELFF
d_call: NA
v_call: TRBV20-1
j_call: TRBJ2-2
clone_size: many

cdr3_nt: TGTGCCAGCTCAATTAGCGGGGTCACAGATACGCAGTATTTT
cdr3_aa: CASSISGVTDTQYF
d_call: TRBD2
v_call: TRBV18
j_call: TRBJ2-3
clone_size: once

cdr3_nt: TGTGCCAGCAGCTCTCCGACAGGGGGCGATGAGCAGTTCTTC
cdr3_aa: CASSSPTGGDEQFF
d_call: TRBD1
v_call: TRBV7-2
j_call: TRBJ2-1
clone_size: medium-sized

cdr3_nt: TGTGCCAGCAGCCCGGTGGGGACTGATAATTCACCCCTCCACTTT
cdr3_aa: CASSPVGTDNSPLHF
d_call: NA
v_call: TRBV7-2
j_call: TRBJ1-6
clone_size: NA

cdr3_nt: TGTGCCAGTAGTCCCTTGAACCGTAGACCGGGGACGGGCGGGGAGCTGTTTTTT
cdr3_aa: CASSPLNRRPGTGGELFF
d_call: NA
v_call: TRBV19
j_call: TRBJ2-2
clone_size: NA

cdr3_nt: TGTGCCAGCTGTGGAGTAGCGGGGTCCTACGAGCAGTACTTC
cdr3_aa: CASCGVAGSYEQYF
d_call: TRBD2
v_call: TRBV6-6
j_call: TRBJ2-7
clone_size: medium-sized

cdr3_nt: TGCAGCGTTGAAGAAGGTCAGGGGCTGGGACAGCCCCAGCATTTT
cdr3_aa: CSVEEGQGLGQPQHF
d_call: NA
v_call: TRBV29-1
j_call: TRBJ1-5
clone_size: many

cdr3_nt: TGCGCCAGCAGCTCCACACGAGGCCGAAGTGGCACTGAAGCTTTCTTT
cdr3_aa: CASSSTRGRSGTEAFF
d_call: NA
v_call: TRBV5-1
j_call: TRBJ1-1
clone_size: medium-sized

cdr3_nt: TGTGCCAGCAGCCAAGGTATTTCAGGCGCGAATGAGCAGTTCTTC
cdr3_aa: CASSQGISGANEQFF
d_call: NA
v_call: TRBV3-1
j_call: TRBJ2-1
clone_size: many

cdr3_nt: TGTGCCAGCAGCTTAGCTACCGTCGGAGGATCTAGCACAGATACGCAGTATTTT
cdr3_aa: CASSLATVGGSSTDTQYF
d_call: NA
v_call: TRBV7-9
j_call: TRBJ2-3
clone_size: many

cdr3_nt: TGCAGTGCTTCCCCCATAACTAGCGGGAGGGGTGAGCAGTACTTC
cdr3_aa: CSASPITSGRGEQYF
d_call: TRBD2
v_call: TRBV20-1
j_call: TRBJ2-7
clone_size: many

cdr3_nt: TGCGCCAGCAGCCAAGATCAAGGGGGCGAGGGAGGCTATGGCTACACCTTC
cdr3_aa: CASSQDQGGEGGYGYTF
d_call: TRBD1
v_call: TRBV4-3
j_call: TRBJ1-2
clone_size: many

cdr3_nt: TGTGCCAGCAGCTCCCTCGGACCTAACACTGAAGCTTTCTTT
cdr3_aa: CASSSLGPNTEAFF
d_call: NA
v_call: TRBV7-2
j_call: TRBJ1-1
clone_size: many